This T cell receptor (beta chain) was obtained from a study of tumor and adjacent non-tumor tissue in lung cancer. For the study at large: Aged about 31 to 80 years, patients included approximately 11 men and 4 or 5 women with stage I to III disease.

Study-level points and caveats: TCR diversity was significantly greater in tumor than normal lung tissue.

As regards this clonotype: Its specificity is not known. A clone one base away is much larger, so this may be a read error.

TCRbeta libraries were built with three rounds of nested PCR, modified from ARM-PCR. TCRdb passed the multiplex PCR reads through MiXCR, listing each CDR3 protein once. Here the sample spans about 110,000 distinct CDR3 sequences, around 80% being singletons. RNA was extracted from bulk tissue without any cell sorting. With V trimmed by 5 bases and J by 1 base, 5 bases remained unmatched. Per the germline V gene, CDR1 is MNHEY and CDR2 is SVGEGT. This CDR3 has 15 residues. The sample taken for sequencing was lung tumor tissue. This clonotype was obtained from a woman aged 60-75 years with non-small cell lung cancer. The chain recombines TRBV6-2 or TRBV6-3 with TRBJ2-5; TRBD2 aligns across 9 bases. CDR3 protein: CASSTKLAGQETQYF. The CDR3 DNA follows: TGTGCCAGCAGTACCAAACTAGCGGGCCAAGAGACCCAGTACTTC.